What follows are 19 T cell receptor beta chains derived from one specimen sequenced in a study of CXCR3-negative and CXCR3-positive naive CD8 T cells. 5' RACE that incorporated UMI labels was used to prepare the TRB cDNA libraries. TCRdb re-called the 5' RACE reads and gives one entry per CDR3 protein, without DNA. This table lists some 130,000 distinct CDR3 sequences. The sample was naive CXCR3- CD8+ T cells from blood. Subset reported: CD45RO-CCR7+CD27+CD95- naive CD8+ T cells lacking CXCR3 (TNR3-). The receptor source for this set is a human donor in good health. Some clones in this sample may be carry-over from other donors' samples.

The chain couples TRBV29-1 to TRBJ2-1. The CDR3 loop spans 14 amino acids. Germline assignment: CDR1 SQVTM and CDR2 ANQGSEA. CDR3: CSVARSPGDNEQFF.

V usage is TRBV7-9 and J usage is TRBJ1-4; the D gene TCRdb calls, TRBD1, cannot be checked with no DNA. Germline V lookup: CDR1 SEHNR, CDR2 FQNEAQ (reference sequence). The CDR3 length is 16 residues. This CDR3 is CASSSRDIATNEKLFF.

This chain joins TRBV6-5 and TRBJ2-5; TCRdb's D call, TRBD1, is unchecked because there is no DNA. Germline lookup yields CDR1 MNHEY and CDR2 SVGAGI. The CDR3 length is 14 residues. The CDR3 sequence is CASSYGRGEETQYF.

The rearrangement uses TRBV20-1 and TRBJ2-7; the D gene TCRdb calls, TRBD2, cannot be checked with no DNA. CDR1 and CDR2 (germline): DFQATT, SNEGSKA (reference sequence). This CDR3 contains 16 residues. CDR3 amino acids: CSARGTSGWRPYEQYF.

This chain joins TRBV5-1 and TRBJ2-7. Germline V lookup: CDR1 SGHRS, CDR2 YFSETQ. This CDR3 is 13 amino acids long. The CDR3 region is CASSPDGSYEQYF. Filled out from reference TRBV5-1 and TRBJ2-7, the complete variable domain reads KAGVTQTPRYLIKTRGQQVTLSCSPISGHRSVSWYQQTPGQGLQFLFEYFSETQRNKGNFPGRFSGRQFSNSRSEMNVSTLELGDSALYLCASSPDGSYEQYFGPGTRLTVT.

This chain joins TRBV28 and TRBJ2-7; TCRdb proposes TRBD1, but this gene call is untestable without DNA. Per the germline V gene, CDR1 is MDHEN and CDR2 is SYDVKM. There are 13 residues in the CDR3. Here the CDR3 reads CASSWGTQDEQYF.

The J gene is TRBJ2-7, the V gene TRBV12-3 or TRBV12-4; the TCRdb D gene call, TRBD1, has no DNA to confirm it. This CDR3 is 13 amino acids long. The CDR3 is CASRPGQVREQYF.

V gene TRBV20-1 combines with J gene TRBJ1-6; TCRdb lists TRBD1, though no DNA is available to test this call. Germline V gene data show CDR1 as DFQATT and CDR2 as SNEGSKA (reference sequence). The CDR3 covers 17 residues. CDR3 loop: CSARQALRSSYNSPLHF.

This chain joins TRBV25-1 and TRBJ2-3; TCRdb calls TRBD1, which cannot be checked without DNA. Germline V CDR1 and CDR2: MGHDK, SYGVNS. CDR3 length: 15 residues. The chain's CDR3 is CASSEGAGARDTQYF.

CDR3 sequence: CASNPSTETQYF. The chain joins TRBV12-3 or TRBV12-4 to TRBJ2-5. The CDR3 length is 12 residues.

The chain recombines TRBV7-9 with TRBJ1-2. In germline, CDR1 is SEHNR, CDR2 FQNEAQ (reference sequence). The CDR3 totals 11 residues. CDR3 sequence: CASSPGYGYTF. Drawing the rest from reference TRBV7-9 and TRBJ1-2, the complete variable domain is DTGVSQNPRHKITKRGQNVTFRCDPISEHNRLYWYRQTLGQGPEFLTYFQNEAQLEKSRLLSDRFSAERPKGSFSTLEIQRTEQGDSAMYLCASSPGYGYTFGSGTRLTVV.

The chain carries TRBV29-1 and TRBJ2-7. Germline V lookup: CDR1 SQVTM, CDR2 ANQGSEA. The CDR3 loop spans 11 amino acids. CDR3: CSVILSYEQYF.

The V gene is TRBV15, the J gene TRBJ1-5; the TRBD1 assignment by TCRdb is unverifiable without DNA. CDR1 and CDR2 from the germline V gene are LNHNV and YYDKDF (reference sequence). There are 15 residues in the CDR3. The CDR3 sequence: CATSRAPLGNQPQHF.

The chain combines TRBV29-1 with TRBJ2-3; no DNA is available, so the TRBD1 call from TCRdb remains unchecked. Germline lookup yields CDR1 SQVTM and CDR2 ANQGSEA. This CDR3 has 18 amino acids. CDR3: CSVEQLIGSGGVTDTQYF.

The CDR3 protein is CSVEPRGGNTIYF. This rearrangement joins TRBV29-1 to TRBJ1-3; TCRdb lists TRBD1, though no DNA is available to test this call. CDR3 length equals 13 residues. Germline V lookup: CDR1 SQVTM, CDR2 ANQGSEA. Full variable domain (missing parts from reference TRBV29-1 and TRBJ1-3): SAVISQKPSRDICQRGTSLTIQCQVDSQVTMMFWYRQQPGQSLTLIATANQGSEATYESGFVIDKFPISRPNLTFSTLTVSNMSPEDSSIYLCSVEPRGGNTIYFGEGSWLTVV.

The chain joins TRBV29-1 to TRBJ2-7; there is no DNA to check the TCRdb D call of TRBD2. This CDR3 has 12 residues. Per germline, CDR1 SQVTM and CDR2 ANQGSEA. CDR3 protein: CSVTGPGGEQYF.

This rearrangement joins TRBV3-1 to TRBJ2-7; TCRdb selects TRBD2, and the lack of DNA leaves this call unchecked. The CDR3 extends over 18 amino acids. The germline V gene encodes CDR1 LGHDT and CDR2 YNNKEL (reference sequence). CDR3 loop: CASSQGGPPSGNSYEQYF.

The CDR3 reads CSARAGDTEAFF. The V call is TRBV20-1, the J call TRBJ1-1; as DNA is missing, the TRBD1 call by TCRdb cannot be tested. Germline CDR1 and CDR2: DFQATT and SNEGSKA (reference sequence). This CDR3 has 12 amino acids.

The CDR3 protein is CASSLGMRGSTEAFF. The V gene is TRBV7-8, the J gene TRBJ1-1. CDR1 and CDR2 from the germline V gene are SGHVS and FQNEAQ. This CDR3 comprises 15 residues. Full variable domain (remainder filled in from reference TRBV7-8 and TRBJ1-1): GAGVSQSPRYKVAKRGQDVALRCDPISGHVSLFWYQQALGQGPEFLTYFQNEAQLDKSGLPSDRFFAERPEGSVSTLKIQRTQQEDSAVYLCASSLGMRGSTEAFFGQGTRLTVV.